The T cell receptor beta chain under discussion was sequenced for a study of cytomegalovirus exposure and HLA in healthy donors. Points from the study as a whole: Later genetic work tied a missense DCLRE1C variant to beta-chain V and J trimming.

V lost 3 bases, J lost 4 bases, and 15 bases lay in between. The CDR3 has 16 residues. CDR1 LNHNV and CDR2 YYDKDF come from the germline V gene (reference sequence). The PCR used 60 Vbeta and 13 Jbeta primers. Repertoires were generated with immunoSEQ multiplex PCR, while TCRdb's copy carries only in-frame clones and drops some. In the table there are under 250,000 clones, around 77% of which are singletons. This clone was detected only a few times. The antigen remains undetermined. Sequenced: PBMCs. This sequence joins TRBV15 and TRBJ2-2, with D possibly being TRBD2 (6 bases). The source of this sequence is a woman aged 25-40 years in good health and CMV-seronegative. The CDR3, as DNA: TGTGCCACCAGCAGGTACCGGGCCGGGGGCACCGGGGAGCTGTTTTTT. Protein sequence: CATSRYRAGGTGELFF. Based on the CDR3 plus reference TRBV15 and TRBJ2-2, the full variable domain is DAMVIQNPRYQVTQFGKPVTLSCSQTLNHNVMYWYQQKSSQAPKLLFHYYDKDFNNEADTPDNFQSRRPNTSFCFLDIRSPGLGDTAMYLCATSRYRAGGTGELFFGEGSRLTVL.